The clone carrying this T cell receptor beta chain was counted ten times or more. What it recognizes is unknown. In TCRdb, the 5' RACE reads were re-called with MiXCR into one record per CDR3 protein. The sample lists hundreds of thousands of distinct CDR3 sequences, 6% to 6.5% occurring once. This record belongs to a study of identical twins. V lost 0 bases and J lost 2; bases outside the gene matches: 5. Germline V gene data show CDR1 as SGDLS and CDR2 as YYNGEE. This CDR3 is 16 amino acids long. Broader study findings: Conclusions relied on cross-sectional statistical analysis, not following the same donors. Monozygotic twin pairs showed more out-of-frame TCR alpha sharing than models estimated. Zero-insertion analyses were open to partial confounding by invariant MAIT and iNKT cells. Twins shared out-of-frame alpha sequences with excess low generation probability.

The clonotype was recovered from a young man in good health. The chain carries TRBV9 and TRBJ2-1, with 7 positions matching TRBD2. Specimen: naive T cells sorted from blood. The DNA of the CDR3 is TGTGCCAGCAGCGTAGCTTTCGGGACTACCTACAATGAGCAGTTCTTC. This gives the protein CASSVAFGTTYNEQFF.